This is a list of T cell receptor beta chains from one sample in a study of vaccination effects on CD4 cells after COVID-19. Assay used: immunoSEQ multiplex PCR; TCRdb lists only in-frame clones, some missing. The data hold some 74,000 clones, with around 81% observed a single time. These receptors' targets are unknown. The source was CD4+ T cells from PBMCs cultured with HCoV-229E spike peptides, collected after COVID-19 vaccination. The source of these receptors is a human donor who received a COVID-19 vaccine. The CDR3 runs from the conserved cysteine through the conserved F or W. Each record gives: clone size, J gene, D gene, V gene, CDR3 DNA, CDR3 protein. A D gene is named only where the DNA matches it firmly. Only some rows state a clone size, as once, few, many or a class for expanded clones.

clone_size: .; j_call: TRBJ1-5; d_call: .; v_call: TRBV18; cdr3_nt: TGTGCCAGCTCACCATCGGCTCCCGGGGTTAATCAGCCCCAGCATTTT; cdr3_aa: CASSPSAPGVNQPQHF
clone_size: .; j_call: TRBJ2-6; d_call: .; v_call: TRBV5-4; cdr3_nt: TGTGCCAGCAGCTTGGCGGGGGCTGGGGCCAACGTCCTGACTTTC; cdr3_aa: CASSLAGAGANVLTF
clone_size: .; j_call: TRBJ1-6; d_call: .; v_call: TRBV9; cdr3_nt: TGTGCCAGCAACGATCGGGGTTCACCCCTCCACTTT; cdr3_aa: CASNDRGSPLHF
clone_size: .; j_call: TRBJ2-1; d_call: TRBD2; v_call: TRBV5-8; cdr3_nt: TGTGCCAGCAGCTTGGTGGGCCTAGCGGGGGTGAATGAGCAGTTCTTC; cdr3_aa: CASSLVGLAGVNEQFF
clone_size: .; j_call: TRBJ2-5; d_call: TRBD2; v_call: TRBV4-1; cdr3_nt: TGCGCCAGCAGCCAAGAGAGGGGACTAGCGGGGGGCCGTGCGGAGACCCAGTACTTC; cdr3_aa: CASSQERGLAGGRAETQYF
clone_size: .; j_call: TRBJ1-1; d_call: .; v_call: TRBV29-1; cdr3_nt: TGCAGCGTTGTCTACTACGGGATGAACACTGAAGCTTTCTTT; cdr3_aa: CSVVYYGMNTEAFF
clone_size: .; j_call: TRBJ1-2; d_call: .; v_call: TRBV29-1; cdr3_nt: TGCAGCGTTGAAGAGCAGGCGGGGGGCTACACCTTC; cdr3_aa: CSVEEQAGGYTF
clone_size: .; j_call: TRBJ1-4; d_call: .; v_call: TRBV3-1/TRBV3-2; cdr3_nt: TGTGCCAGCAGCCAAGAAGGGGGGGGACTGTTTTTT; cdr3_aa: CASSQEGGGLFF
clone_size: .; j_call: TRBJ1-6; d_call: .; v_call: TRBV27; cdr3_nt: TGTGCCAGCAGTTTATTTGAGGGACTTGGTGGTTCACCCCTCCACTTT; cdr3_aa: CASSLFEGLGGSPLHF
clone_size: .; j_call: TRBJ1-1; d_call: .; v_call: TRBV6-6; cdr3_nt: TGTGCCAGCAACAGGATGAACACTGAAGCTTTCTTT; cdr3_aa: CASNRMNTEAFF
clone_size: .; j_call: TRBJ1-5; d_call: .; v_call: TRBV18; cdr3_nt: TGTGCCAGCTCGACAGTGGGGTATAGCAATCAGCCCCAGCATTTT; cdr3_aa: CASSTVGYSNQPQHF
clone_size: .; j_call: TRBJ1-1; d_call: .; v_call: TRBV6-1; cdr3_nt: TGTGCCAGCAGTGAAGGCGGGGGGCGAGGGGACACTGAAGCTTTCTTT; cdr3_aa: CASSEGGGRGDTEAFF
clone_size: .; j_call: TRBJ1-1; d_call: TRBD1; v_call: TRBV10-1; cdr3_nt: TGCGCCAGCAGTCCTGACAGGGGCCCATCTGAAGCTTTCTTT; cdr3_aa: CASSPDRGPSEAFF
clone_size: .; j_call: TRBJ2-2; d_call: .; v_call: TRBV5-1; cdr3_nt: TGCGCCAGCAGCTTTAGGGGGGGCCGCACCGGGGAGCTGTTTTTT; cdr3_aa: CASSFRGGRTGELFF
clone_size: .; j_call: TRBJ2-2; d_call: TRBD2; v_call: TRBV7-2; cdr3_nt: TGTGCCAGCAGCCCCTTTGCCGGGGGGGCTGGCGGGGAGCTGTTTTTT; cdr3_aa: CASSPFAGGAGGELFF
clone_size: .; j_call: TRBJ2-3; d_call: .; v_call: TRBV6-2/TRBV6-3; cdr3_nt: TGTGCCAGCAGCCTACAGGGTTTTAGCACAGATACGCAGTATTTT; cdr3_aa: CASSLQGFSTDTQYF
clone_size: .; j_call: TRBJ2-5; d_call: TRBD2; v_call: TRBV4-3; cdr3_nt: TGCGCCAGCAGCCTCACCGGGACTAGCGGGGGCTGGGAGACCCAGTACTTC; cdr3_aa: CASSLTGTSGGWETQYF
clone_size: .; j_call: TRBJ1-4; d_call: TRBD1; v_call: TRBV2; cdr3_nt: TGTGCCAGCAGGGCCCAGGGGGACCGGAATGAAAAACTGTTTTTT; cdr3_aa: CASRAQGDRNEKLFF
clone_size: .; j_call: TRBJ1-1; d_call: .; v_call: TRBV6-5; cdr3_nt: TGTGCCAGCATAGGGACACCAAACACTGAAGCTTTCTTT; cdr3_aa: CASIGTPNTEAFF
clone_size: few; j_call: TRBJ1-3; d_call: .; v_call: TRBV20-1; cdr3_nt: TGCAGTGCGCCCCTAGGGGACACCATATATTTT; cdr3_aa: CSAPLGDTIYF
clone_size: once; j_call: TRBJ2-5; d_call: TRBD2; v_call: TRBV19; cdr3_nt: TGTGCCAGTAGTCCTTCGACTAGCCCAGAGACCCAGTACTTC; cdr3_aa: CASSPSTSPETQYF
clone_size: .; j_call: TRBJ2-5; d_call: TRBD2; v_call: TRBV10-3; cdr3_nt: TGTGCCATCGGCCCTAGCGGGGGGACGGAGACCCAGTACTTC; cdr3_aa: CAIGPSGGTETQYF
clone_size: .; j_call: TRBJ1-1; d_call: .; v_call: TRBV9; cdr3_nt: TGTGCCAGCAGCAGCGGCCCGGGGGGCACTGAAGCTTTCTTT; cdr3_aa: CASSSGPGGTEAFF
clone_size: once; j_call: TRBJ1-2; d_call: .; v_call: TRBV9; cdr3_nt: TGTGCCAGCAGCGTAGGGGGGTACGAAGGCTACACCTTC; cdr3_aa: CASSVGGYEGYTF
clone_size: .; j_call: TRBJ1-1; d_call: .; v_call: TRBV6-6; cdr3_nt: TGTGCCAGCAGTCCCTTTAGAGGGATCGACACTGAAGCTTTCTTT; cdr3_aa: CASSPFRGIDTEAFF
clone_size: .; j_call: TRBJ2-6; d_call: .; v_call: TRBV5-1; cdr3_nt: TGCGCCAGCAGCTTGGCAGTCTCTGGGGCCAACGTCCTGACTTTC; cdr3_aa: CASSLAVSGANVLTF
clone_size: .; j_call: TRBJ2-3; d_call: TRBD1; v_call: TRBV7-3; cdr3_nt: TGTGCCAGCAGCTCCGGACAGGCGGCAGATACGCAGTATTTT; cdr3_aa: CASSSGQAADTQYF
clone_size: .; j_call: TRBJ1-2; d_call: .; v_call: TRBV9; cdr3_nt: TGTGCCAGCACACAGGGCTCCTATGGCTACACCTTC; cdr3_aa: CASTQGSYGYTF
clone_size: .; j_call: TRBJ1-5; d_call: .; v_call: TRBV12-3/TRBV12-4; cdr3_nt: TGTGCCAGCAGTTTAACGGTGGATCAGCCCCAGCATTTT; cdr3_aa: CASSLTVDQPQHF
clone_size: once; j_call: TRBJ2-1; d_call: TRBD2; v_call: TRBV11-3; cdr3_nt: TGTGCCAGCAGCTTAGGACTATGGAGCGGGGGGGACAACTACAATGAGCAGTTCTTC; cdr3_aa: CASSLGLWSGGDNYNEQFF
clone_size: few; j_call: TRBJ1-1; d_call: .; v_call: TRBV7-8; cdr3_nt: TGTGCCAGCAGCTTAGCGCATGGGGGAGCTTTCTTT; cdr3_aa: CASSLAHGGAFF
clone_size: .; j_call: TRBJ2-3; d_call: .; v_call: TRBV5-5; cdr3_nt: TGTGCCAGCAGCTTGGAGACAGATACGCAGTATTTT; cdr3_aa: CASSLETDTQYF
clone_size: .; j_call: TRBJ2-3; d_call: .; v_call: TRBV4-1; cdr3_nt: TGCGCCAGCAGCCACATCTTTCGGGAGAGAGAAGATACGCAGTATTTT; cdr3_aa: CASSHIFREREDTQYF
clone_size: .; j_call: TRBJ1-1; d_call: .; v_call: TRBV28; cdr3_nt: TGTGCCAGCAGTTTTCCCCCCGTCAGGGTGAACACTGAAGCTTTCTTT; cdr3_aa: CASSFPPVRVNTEAFF
clone_size: .; j_call: TRBJ2-2; d_call: TRBD2; v_call: TRBV7-8; cdr3_nt: TGTGCCAGCAGCGGGAGCGGGGGGGCGACCGGGGAGCTGTTTTTT; cdr3_aa: CASSGSGGATGELFF
clone_size: .; j_call: TRBJ1-3; d_call: .; v_call: TRBV24-1; cdr3_nt: TGTGCCACCAGTGATTCGTCAGGGTCTGGAAACACCATATATTTT; cdr3_aa: CATSDSSGSGNTIYF
clone_size: .; j_call: TRBJ2-5; d_call: TRBD2; v_call: TRBV9; cdr3_nt: TGTGCCAGCAGCGCCGGGACTAGCGGGGGGCTACAAGAGACCCAGTACTTC; cdr3_aa: CASSAGTSGGLQETQYF
clone_size: .; j_call: TRBJ2-3; d_call: .; v_call: TRBV5-1; cdr3_nt: TGCGCCAGCAGCTTGGCCCCCAGGGCGTCCTCATCGTTATATACGCAGTATTTT; cdr3_aa: CASSLAPRASSSLYTQYF
clone_size: .; j_call: TRBJ1-1; d_call: .; v_call: TRBV30; cdr3_nt: TGTGCCTGGAAAAGGTTTGTCTCCACTGAAGCTTTCTTT; cdr3_aa: CAWKRFVSTEAFF
clone_size: .; j_call: TRBJ2-3; d_call: TRBD1; v_call: TRBV6-4; cdr3_nt: TGTGCCAGCAGTCCACGGACAGGGGACTACACGCAGTATTTT; cdr3_aa: CASSPRTGDYTQYF